This T cell receptor (beta chain) was identified during a study of CD8 T cells in Susac syndrome. The CDR3 totals 16 residues. V trimming: 2 bases; J trimming: 5 bases; junction bases outside the gene matches: 6. Germline V gives CDR1 SEHNR, CDR2 FQNEAQ (reference sequence). Negative isolation yielded CD8+ and CD4+ T cells; FACS enriched TEMRA cells. RNA in amounts of roughly 0.5 to 1 ug was reverse transcribed with random hexamers. One entry per CDR3 protein results from TCRdb running MiXCR on the immunoSEQ multiplex PCR reads. The data contain some 200,000 distinct CDR3 sequences, 95% of them singletons.

Sample: CD4+ T cells from PBMCs. V is TRBV7-9 and J is TRBJ2-3; 11 bases are shared with TRBD1. The sequence came from a human donor with multiple sclerosis. The CDR3 DNA sequence: TGTGCCAGCAGCTTACGGACAGGGGGCGGTGGAGATACGCAGTATTTT. Amino acids: CASSLRTGGGGDTQYF.